This T cell receptor beta chain is drawn from a study of shared clonotypes between healthy human individuals. Running of the assay took place at deep level. Measured with immunoSEQ multiplex PCR; TCRdb has only the in-frame clones, and not every one. The repertoire holds a few million clones, with 85% to 95% as singletons. The CDR3 is made up of 14 amino acids. Germline assignment: CDR1 SGHRS and CDR2 YFSETQ. V was clipped by 1 base and J by 4 bases, with 11 bases between them. This receptor was obtained from a man aged 18 to 30 in good health. Some clones in this sample may be carry-over from other donors' samples. The chain couples TRBV5-1 to TRBJ1-1, with D possibly being TRBD1 (5 bases). Sequences were obtained from naive CD4+ T cells from PBMCs. Regarding subset: CD45RA+ positively selected. CDR3 amino acids: CASSLTGDGTEAFF. The CDR3 DNA reads as TGCGCCAGCAGCTTGACGGGGGATGGCACTGAAGCTTTCTTT.